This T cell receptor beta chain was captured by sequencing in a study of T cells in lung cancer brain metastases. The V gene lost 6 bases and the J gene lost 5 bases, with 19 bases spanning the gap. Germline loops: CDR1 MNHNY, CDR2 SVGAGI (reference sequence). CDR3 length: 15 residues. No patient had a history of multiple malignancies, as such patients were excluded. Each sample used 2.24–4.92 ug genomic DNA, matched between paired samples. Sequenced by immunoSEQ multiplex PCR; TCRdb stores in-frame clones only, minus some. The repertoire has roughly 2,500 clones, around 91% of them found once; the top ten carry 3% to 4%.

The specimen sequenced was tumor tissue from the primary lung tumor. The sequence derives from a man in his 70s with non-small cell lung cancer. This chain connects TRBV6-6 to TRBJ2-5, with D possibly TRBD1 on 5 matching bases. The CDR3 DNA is TGTGCCAGCAGCCCCCCCTCATCAGGGAAGGAGACCCAGTACTTC. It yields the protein CASSPPSSGKETQYF.